These 10 T cell receptor beta chains originate from one sample sequenced in a study of OX40 agonist ivuxolimab in advanced cancers. Profiled with immunoSEQ multiplex PCR; TCRdb holds only in-frame clones, not every one. The sample includes about 100,000 clones, 85% to 95% of them seen just once. The source was CD4+ or CD8+ T cells sorted from blood, collected in a trial of the OX40 agonist ivuxolimab. The receptor source for this set is an adult with an advanced solid tumor such as melanoma, head and neck, liver or kidney cancer.

This clone has a handful of counts. The chain is built from TRBV2 and TRBJ1-1; D unresolved. The CDR3 contains 11 residues. Germline V gene data show CDR1 as SNHLY and CDR2 as FYNNEI. V gave up 8 bases and J gave up 1 base, with 5 bases separating them. The CDR3 coding sequence is TGTGCCAGCGACCCGAACACTGAAGCTTTCTTT. Protein sequence: CASDPNTEAFF.

This clone has just one count. The chain uses TRBV19 and TRBJ2-5; D is undetermined. Germline V gene data show CDR1 as LNHDA and CDR2 as SQIVND (reference sequence). V dropped 3 bases and J dropped 1 base, with 15 bases sitting between them. The CDR3 spans 16 residues. The CDR3 DNA reads as TGTGCCAGTAGTATCTGGGCCAAATCTCCCCAAGAGACCCAGTACTTC. Protein sequence: CASSIWAKSPQETQYF.

The genes are TRBV10-1 and TRBJ1-5; D ambiguous. Trimming cost V 0 bases and J 6 bases, with 9 bases left between them. Germline V gene lookup returns CDR1 WNHNN and CDR2 SYGVQD (reference sequence). The CDR3 is made up of 14 amino acids. The CDR3 region is CASSESSSAQPQHF. The CDR3 DNA follows: TGCGCCAGCAGTGAGTCCAGTAGTGCTCAGCCCCAGCATTTT.

Details on this clone: The sample carries other DNA sequences with the same CDR3. J is TRBJ2-7 and V is TRBV27; 7 bases are shared with TRBD2. The CDR3 spans 14 residues. V lost 2 bases and J lost 2; bases outside the gene matches: 3. Germline V gives CDR1 MNHEY, CDR2 SMNVEV (reference sequence). Here the CDR3 DNA reads TGTGCCAGCAGTTTACGGGGAGGGCCCTACGAGCAGTACTTC. This encodes CASSLRGGPYEQYF.

Comment on this clone: The same CDR3 can be traced to other DNA sequences in this sample. The chain carries TRBV27 and TRBJ1-1, with D possibly TRBD1 on 6 matching bases. CDR1 and CDR2 (germline): MNHEY, SMNVEV (reference sequence). V lost 6 bases, J lost 1 base, and 9 bases lay in between. The CDR3 length is 13 residues. CDR3 sequence reads: CASSQGGNTEAFF. CDR3 in DNA: TGTGCCAGCAGCCAAGGGGGGAACACTGAAGCTTTCTTT.

This chain links TRBV29-1 with TRBJ2-1; D is unresolved. Trimming pared 7 bases from V and 5 bases from J, leaving 12 bases between. Germline V gives CDR1 SQVTM, CDR2 ANQGSEA. The CDR3 is 12 residues long. CDR3 region: CSAKTSHNEQFF. CDR3 coding DNA: TGCAGCGCCAAGACTTCTCACAATGAGCAGTTCTTC.

The rearrangement uses TRBV5-3 and TRBJ1-6, with unresolved D. TRBV5-3 is an ORF, with its function uncertain. The CDR3 totals 12 residues. Trimming shortened V by 0 bases and J by 6 bases, and 1 base separated the two germline ends. The CDR3 reads CARSLGNSPLHF. CDR3 in DNA: TGTGCCAGAAGCTTGGGTAATTCACCCCTCCACTTT.

The V and J genes are TRBV28 and TRBJ1-1; no definite D call. The CDR3 loop spans 13 amino acids. Germline CDR1 MDHEN, CDR2 SYDVKM. V was shortened by 3 bases and J by 2 bases, with 7 bases between the two germline ends. CDR3 coding DNA: TGTGCCAGCAGTTTGCCTGGAAACACTGAAGCTTTCTTT. Translation: CASSLPGNTEAFF.

A single count supports this clone. The J gene is TRBJ1-1, the V gene TRBV6-6; no definite D call. V lost 4 bases to trimming and J lost 5 bases, with 8 bases between them. In germline, CDR1 is MNHNY, CDR2 SVGAGI (reference sequence). This CDR3 has 12 amino acids. CDR3 coding DNA: TGTGCCAGCAGTTTCCCTGGGACTGAAGCTTTCTTT. It encodes CASSFPGTEAFF.

The chain links TRBV4-1 to TRBJ2-7; 15 bases align to TRBD2. The CDR3 has 17 residues. Germline lookup yields CDR1 MGHRA and CDR2 YSYEKL. The V gene end was trimmed by 4 bases and the J gene end by 4 bases; junction bases not matched to a gene: 8. DNA for the CDR3: TGCGCCAGCAGCCCCACCGGACTAGCGGGGGGGCGTTACGAGCAGTACTTC. Translating gives CASSPTGLAGGRYEQYF.